Listed below are T cell receptor beta chains from one sample, sequenced in a study. TCRdb ran MiXCR on the 5' RACE reads and lists one entry per CDR3 protein. The sample has roughly 45,000 distinct CDR3 sequences, roughly 31% seen once. Specimen: tumor-infiltrating memory CD4+ T cells sorted from the breast tumor. The origin of the receptors is a female donor with breast cancer. Both conserved end residues are part of each CDR3. The order of the fields is clone size, J gene, V gene, D gene, CDR3 DNA, CDR3 protein. The D gene is left open where the match is weak. Some rows have no size entry. The others give once, few or many, or a class for an expanded clone.

NA	TRBJ1-2	TRBV12-3/TRBV12-4	NA	TGTGCCAGCATTGACTGGACAGAAGTTGCTTCGGGGAATGGCTACACCTTC	CASIDWTEVASGNGYTF
few	TRBJ2-7	TRBV6-5	TRBD1	TGTGCCAGCAGTTACCTAGGACAGGGGCAGCACGAGCAGTACTTC	CASSYLGQGQHEQYF
few	TRBJ2-1	TRBV12-3/TRBV12-4	NA	TGTGCCAGCACCAGCTATGGTATCGCGGGGAATGAGCAGTTCTTC	CASTSYGIAGNEQFF
NA	TRBJ2-3	TRBV5-1	NA	TGCGCCAGCAGACCTGAGGGGTCGGATACGCAGTATTTT	CASRPEGSDTQYF
NA	TRBJ2-3	TRBV28	TRBD2	TGTGCCAGCAGTCCGCCTAGCGGGGGTGCAACAGATACGCAGTATTTT	CASSPPSGGATDTQYF
few	TRBJ2-1	TRBV5-1	NA	TGCGCCAGCAGCGCGATAGGATACAATGAGCAGTTCTTC	CASSAIGYNEQFF
NA	TRBJ1-2	TRBV5-1	NA	TGCGCCGGCAGCTTGGATTCCTCCCCCTATGGCTACACCTTC	CAGSLDSSPYGYTF
NA	TRBJ2-2	TRBV9	NA	TGTGCCAGCAGCGAGGGGACTCCTAACACCGGGGAGCTGTTTTTT	CASSEGTPNTGELFF
NA	TRBJ2-1	TRBV3-1	NA	TGTGCCAGCAGCCCGCCAGGCCTCAATGAGCAGTTCTTC	CASSPPGLNEQFF
medium-sized	TRBJ2-1	TRBV12-3/TRBV12-4	TRBD1	TGTGCCAGCAGTTTTAGGGACAGACACAATGAGCAGTTCTTC	CASSFRDRHNEQFF
few	TRBJ1-1	TRBV6-1	NA	TGTGCCAGCAGATGGGGGAACACTGAAGCTTTCTTT	CASRWGNTEAFF
NA	TRBJ2-3	TRBV7-9	TRBD2	TGTGCCAGCAGCTTCCCTCGGAGCGGGGGAGGAGGTACGCAGTATTTT	CASSFPRSGGGGTQYF
few	TRBJ1-5	TRBV4-1	NA	TGCGCCAGCAGCCATGGGGTAACGGGGAGTAGCAATCAGCCCCAGCATTTT	CASSHGVTGSSNQPQHF
NA	TRBJ1-5	TRBV4-1	NA	TGCGCCAGCAGCCAGCTCGTTCCATCGGTAGGGAATCAGCCCCAGCATTTT	CASSQLVPSVGNQPQHF
few	TRBJ2-1	TRBV9	TRBD2	TGTGCCAGCAGCGTCGCGGTAGCGGGAGGCACCTACAATGAGCAGTTCTTC	CASSVAVAGGTYNEQFF
NA	TRBJ2-2	TRBV7-9	TRBD2	TGTGCCAGCAGCTTCCCGGCTAGCGGGAGGTATATGAACACCGGGGAGCTGTTTTTT	CASSFPASGRYMNTGELFF
few	TRBJ2-7	TRBV7-2	NA	TGTGCCAGCAGCTTCTATGGGGATACTAATTTTTACGAGCAGTACTTC	CASSFYGDTNFYEQYF
medium-sized	TRBJ2-6	TRBV5-5	TRBD2	TGTGCCAGCAGCTTGGGGACTAGCTCTGGGGCCAACGTCCTGACTTTC	CASSLGTSSGANVLTF
NA	TRBJ2-2	TRBV15	NA	TGTGCCACCAGGGGCCGGTACGGGGAGCTGTTTTTT	CATRGRYGELFF
NA	TRBJ2-7	TRBV28	NA	TGTGCCAGCAGTTTAATTGGGGCAGGCCCCGCGGGATACGAGCAGTACTTC	CASSLIGAGPAGYEQYF
many	TRBJ2-2	TRBV12-3/TRBV12-4	NA	TGTGCCAGTCGGTCATCAACGAACACCGGGGAGCTGTTTTTT	CASRSSTNTGELFF
NA	TRBJ1-2	TRBV4-2	NA	TGTGCCAGCAGCTTGAACTTGACAGGAAGCTATGGCTACGCCTTC	CASSLNLTGSYGYAF
NA	TRBJ2-1	TRBV9	TRBD1	TGTGCCAGCAGCGTCGGACAGGGGAATGAGCAGTTCTTC	CASSVGQGNEQFF
few	TRBJ2-2	TRBV28	TRBD1	TGTGCCAGCAGTTTTCTTCAGGGGGTTGTCACCGGGGAGCTGTTTTTT	CASSFLQGVVTGELFF
few	TRBJ2-1	TRBV7-9	TRBD2	TGTGCCAGCAGCCCCAAAGCGGGGGATGAGCAGTTCTTC	CASSPKAGDEQFF
NA	TRBJ1-3	TRBV5-1	NA	TGCGCCAGCAGCGGATTACAGGATACAAACACCATATATTTT	CASSGLQDTNTIYF
NA	TRBJ1-5	TRBV9	TRBD1	TGTGCCAGCAGCGTAGGAGGGGGCCTGGAGGGCAATCAGCCCCAGCATTTT	CASSVGGGLEGNQPQHF
few	TRBJ2-5	TRBV10-2	TRBD2	TGCGCCAGCAGTGGGACTAGCGGGAACGGTGAGACCCAGTACTTC	CASSGTSGNGETQYF